Following are 21 T cell receptor beta chains from one sample sequenced in a study of blood T cell repertoires in COVID-19 (dated by TCRdb to about 2020). Receptor amplification or capture employed the immunoSEQ multiplex PCR assay. In its TCRdb copy, this immuneACCESS table keeps in-frame sequences only and misses some clones. Where compared with another copy, unresolved V genes explain less than half of these, and the others have no known cause. Here the sample has 90,000 to 120,000 clones; roughly 69% occur a single time. Together, the top ten hold approximately 5.9% of the sample. Input material: peripheral blood. Receptor source: a man of 80 years or more with acute or convalescent COVID-19.

This clone was observed a single time. The rearrangement links TRBV28 to TRBJ2-7; 9 positions agree with TRBD1. CDR1 and CDR2 (germline): MDHEN, SYDVKM. CDR3 length: 14 amino acids. J lost 4 bases, V lost 2 bases, and 3 bases had no gene match. CDR3 sequence: CASSLADRGYEQYF. The DNA for the CDR3 is TGTGCCAGCAGTTTAGCGGACAGGGGTTACGAGCAGTACTTC.

V is TRBV10-2 and J is TRBJ1-6; 8 bases match TRBD1. The CDR3 spans 14 residues. Germline V gives CDR1 WSHSY, CDR2 SAAADI. With 6 bases clipped from V and 8 bases from J, the junction kept 6 bases outside the gene matches. In nucleotides, the CDR3 is TGCGCCAGCAGAGGGACAGGATGGGATTCACCCCTCCACTTT. This sequence encodes CASRGTGWDSPLHF.

This rearrangement joins TRBV14 to TRBJ1-3; TRBD1 might be the D (5 bases). Germline CDR1 reads SGHDN; CDR2 reads FVKESK. The germline V and J ends were trimmed by 4 bases and 3 bases, with 13 bases remaining between them. The CDR3 is made up of 15 amino acids. The CDR3, as DNA: TGTGCCAGCAGCCGCTTCCAGGGTGGTGGAAACACCATATATTTT. Amino acid sequence: CASSRFQGGGNTIYF.

Note on this clone: The DNA is left out, because the CDR3 cannot be placed on it with certainty; the CDR3 is given as TCRdb lists it. The chain combines TRBV21-1 with TRBJ1-3; the table gives TRBD1 as D, unverified against the DNA. TRBV21-1 is a documented pseudogene. The CDR3 contains 14 residues when both ends are counted. The CDR3 here is CASSPVAVGNTIYF.

This chain joins TRBV27 and TRBJ2-3, with 11 bases that match TRBD2. Losses at the gene ends were 5 bases for V and 5 bases for J; bases not matched to a gene: 12. The germline gives CDR1 MNHEY, CDR2 SMNVEV (reference sequence). CDR3 length equals 17 residues. Here the CDR3 DNA reads TGTGCCAGCAGTCCGGGACTAGCGGTCCCTGGGGTAGATACGCAGTATTTT. The encoded protein is CASSPGLAVPGVDTQYF.

This clone appeared a few times. The genes are TRBV5-1 and TRBJ2-7; D is perhaps TRBD2 (6 bases). Trimming removed 5 bases at V and 0 bases at J, with 15 bases between. This CDR3 is built from 15 residues. CDR1 and CDR2 (germline): SGHRS, YFSETQ. CDR3 DNA: TGCGCCAGCAGGGCCGGGGGATCGATCTCCTACGAGCAGTACTTC. Translation: CASRAGGSISYEQYF.

The chain uses TRBV30 and TRBJ1-1; D remains unclear. Germline CDR1 is GTSNPN and CDR2 is SVGIG (reference sequence). The CDR3 has 13 residues. V lost 0 bases to trimming and J lost 1 base, with 6 bases between them. The CDR3 sequence is CAWSVGENTEAFF. CDR3 bases: TGTGCCTGGAGTGTAGGAGAGAACACTGAAGCTTTCTTT. The complete variable domain, with remaining parts taken from reference TRBV30 and TRBJ1-1, reads SQTIHQWPATLVQPVGSPLSLECTVEGTSNPNLYWYRQAAGRGLQLLFYSVGIGQISSEVPQNLSASRPQDRQFILSSKKLLLSDSGFYLCAWSVGENTEAFFGQGTRLTVV.

The chain recombines TRBV27 with TRBJ1-2; 7 positions agree with TRBD1. The CDR3 covers 15 residues. After removal of 4 bases from V and 4 bases from J, the junction contained 9 bases not matched to a gene. Germline V gives CDR1 MNHEY, CDR2 SMNVEV (reference sequence). Written as DNA, the CDR3 is TGTGCCAGCAGTTCCTTGACAGGGAGGTCCTATGGCTACACCTTC. This translates into CASSSLTGRSYGYTF.

J is TRBJ2-7 and V is TRBV4-3, with a weak D call TRBD1 (5 bases). Trimming stripped 4 bases from V and 3 bases from J, with 13 bases between. The CDR3 runs to 14 residues. Looked up from germline, CDR1 is LGHNA and CDR2 is YSLEER. In DNA form, the CDR3 reads TGCGCCAGCAGCCCAACACAGGCTGACTACGAGCAGTACTTC. Its protein is CASSPTQADYEQYF.

This chain connects TRBV28 to TRBJ1-1; D is unresolved. V was clipped by 10 bases and J by 2 bases, with 14 bases between them. CDR1 and CDR2 from the germline V gene are MDHEN and SYDVKM. The CDR3 extends over 13 amino acids. The CDR3, as DNA: TGTGCCACCAAACAGCAAGTTAACACTGAAGCTTTCTTT. This gives the protein CATKQQVNTEAFF.

The chain combines TRBV12-5 with TRBJ1-1; 7 nucleotides agree with TRBD1. Trimming took 7 bases from V and 0 from J; bases not matched to a gene: 11. This CDR3 has 16 amino acids. The germline V gene encodes CDR1 LGHNT and CDR2 FRNRAP. CDR3 sequence reads: CASAIRGFRMNTEAFF. The DNA for the CDR3 is TGTGCTAGTGCCATCAGGGGGTTTCGCATGAACACTGAAGCTTTCTTT.

This clone was observed a handful of times. The chain carries TRBV2 and TRBJ2-3, with 10 bases aligning to TRBD2. From germline, CDR1 is SNHLY and CDR2 FYNNEI. The V segment lost 6 bases and the J segment 1 base; nucleotides outside the gene matches: 4. The CDR3 runs to 15 residues. CDR3 sequence reads: CASRRTSGRTDTQYF. The CDR3 DNA reads TGTGCCAGCAGGAGGACTAGCGGACGCACAGATACGCAGTATTTT.

This sequence joins TRBV7-6 and TRBJ2-7; 9 bases fit TRBD1. V lost 2 bases, J lost 0 bases, and 8 bases stayed unmatched. The CDR3 runs 17 residues. The germline V gene has CDR1 SGHVS and CDR2 FNYEAQ. CDR3 nucleotides: TGTGCCAGCAGCTTAAGGACCCGGACAGGGGCCTCCTACGAGCAGTACTTC. As protein: CASSLRTRTGASYEQYF.

V gene TRBV6-2 or TRBV6-3 combines with J gene TRBJ1-2; no clear D gene. Trimming left V 0 bases short and J 5 bases short, with 4 bases between. Germline V gives CDR1 MNHEY, CDR2 SVGEGT. The CDR3 length is 12 residues. CDR3 loop: CASSYSGYGYTF. As DNA, the CDR3 is TGTGCCAGCAGTTACTCCGGGTATGGCTACACCTTC.

V gene TRBV6-1 combines with J gene TRBJ2-7, with 14 bases that match TRBD2. There are 14 residues in the CDR3. Germline V gives CDR1 MNHNS, CDR2 SASEGT. The V segment lost 2 bases and the J segment 10 bases; nucleotides outside the gene matches: 4. CDR3 loop: CASSERTSGRLQYF. CDR3 DNA: TGTGCCAGCAGTGAAAGGACTAGCGGGAGGCTTCAGTACTTC.

The gene calls are TRBV28 and TRBJ2-5; TRBD1 might be the D (5 bases). Trimming stripped 6 bases from V and 2 bases from J, with 16 bases between. This CDR3 comprises 15 residues. Germline V gives CDR1 MDHEN, CDR2 SYDVKM. CDR3 coding DNA: TGTGCCAGCAGCTGGGGCTCCCTGGGACAAGAGACCCAGTACTTC. It encodes CASSWGSLGQETQYF.

Points on this clone: Other nucleotide sequences from this sample produce the same CDR3. The rearrangement joins TRBV11-2 to TRBJ1-1; D is ambiguous. This CDR3 is 13 amino acids long. CDR1 is SGHAT and CDR2 is FQNNGV in the germline V gene. V lost 3 bases and J lost 1, with 6 bases in between. CDR3 sequence reads: CASSFTENTEAFF. CDR3 coding DNA: TGTGCCAGCAGCTTTACAGAGAACACTGAAGCTTTCTTT.

Only a few counts were recorded for this clone. The V and J genes are TRBV5-1 and TRBJ2-6, with D possibly matching TRBD2 (6 bases). Germline loops: CDR1 SGHRS, CDR2 YFSETQ. Trimming took off 0 bases at V and 0 bases at J, with 7 bases between the two ends. This CDR3 is built from 16 residues. CDR3 coding DNA: TGCGCCAGCAGCTTGGTGCGGGACTCTGGGGCCAACGTCCTGACTTTC. Its translation: CASSLVRDSGANVLTF.

This chain connects TRBV7-2 to TRBJ1-1; D is ambiguous. CDR1 is SGHTA, CDR2 FQGNSA, per germline. The CDR3 spans 14 residues. V shed 5 bases and J shed 6 bases, with 16 bases lying between them. CDR3 protein: CASSIGLGGAEAFF. DNA of the CDR3: TGTGCCAGCAGCATCGGACTGGGTGGCGCTGAAGCTTTCTTT.

The chain's CDR3 is CASSLEPGTDTQYF. CDR3 sequence (DNA): TGCGCCAGCAGCTTGGAACCAGGAACAGATACGCAGTATTTT. The chain uses TRBV5-1 and TRBJ2-3; no reliable D call. Trimming removed 0 bases from V and 3 bases from J, with 8 bases in between. Per germline, CDR1 SGHRS and CDR2 YFSETQ. The CDR3 totals 14 residues. The full variable domain, in which reference TRBV5-1 and TRBJ2-3 provide the parts outside the CDR3, is KAGVTQTPRYLIKTRGQQVTLSCSPISGHRSVSWYQQTPGQGLQFLFEYFSETQRNKGNFPGRFSGRQFSNSRSEMNVSTLELGDSALYLCASSLEPGTDTQYFGPGTRLTVL.

The chain carries TRBV27 and TRBJ2-5, with D possibly TRBD2 on 6 matching bases. Deletions cut 3 bases from V and 4 bases from J, with 15 bases between. This CDR3 comprises 15 residues. Germline CDR1 reads MNHEY; CDR2 reads SMNVEV (reference sequence). The CDR3 DNA follows: TGTGCCAGCAGTTTTTGGATGGGGGGTAGAGAGACCCAGTACTTC. Translation gives CASSFWMGGRETQYF.